Listed below are T cell receptor beta chains from one sample, sequenced in a study of T cell repertoires in cytomegalovirus infection. A single record per CDR3 protein comes from TCRdb applying MiXCR to the reads. This sample carries some 300,000 distinct CDR3 sequences, around 10% of them seen once, and the ten largest clones take about 2.3%. The sequenced sample consisted of PBMCs. The receptors originated from a human donor in good health (CMV status not recorded). Some clones in this sample may be carry-over from other donors' samples. CDR3s include the opening cysteine and the closing phenylalanine or tryptophan. The order of the fields is D gene, J gene, V gene, clone size, CDR3 protein, CDR3 DNA. The D gene is left open where the match is weak. The size field is filled for only some rows; it gives once, few, many or a size class.

>TRBD2|TRBJ2-5|TRBV7-2|many
CASSLAAGGQETQYF
TGTGCCAGCAGCCTAGCAGCGGGGGGCCAAGAGACCCAGTACTTC
>.|TRBJ2-1|TRBV2|.
CASSGETYNEQFF
TGTGCCAGCAGTGGGGAGACCTACAATGAGCAGTTCTTC
>TRBD1|TRBJ1-5|TRBV29-1|.
CSVGEGQGGFAPQHF
TGCAGCGTGGGGGAAGGACAGGGGGGGTTCGCGCCCCAGCATTTT
>.|TRBJ1-6|TRBV28|many
CASRRQSSSYNSPLHF
TGTGCCAGCAGGAGACAATCGAGCTCCTATAATTCACCCCTCCACTTT
>.|TRBJ2-7|TRBV13|few
CASSFNPGSYEQYF
TGTGCCAGCAGCTTTAATCCGGGCTCCTACGAGCAGTACTTC
>.|TRBJ1-6|TRBV9|.
CASSVAEDSPLHF
TGTGCCAGCAGCGTAGCTGAAGACTCACCCCTCCACTTT
>.|TRBJ1-1|TRBV6-5|many
CASSYGSEAFF
TGTGCCAGCAGTTACGGCTCTGAAGCTTTCTTT
>.|TRBJ2-1|TRBV12-3/TRBV12-4|many
CASSTGLNEQFF
TGTGCCAGCAGTACAGGGTTGAATGAGCAGTTCTTC
>.|TRBJ1-1|TRBV14|once
CASNLPQDYNTEAFF
TGTGCCAGCAACCTCCCACAGGACTACAACACTGAAGCTTTCTTT
>.|TRBJ2-1|TRBV11-2|many
CASSPLGEQFF
TGTGCCAGCAGCCCCCTTGGTGAGCAGTTCTTC
>.|TRBJ1-6|TRBV19|few
CASSKSSYNSPLHF
TGTGCCAGTAGTAAATCGTCCTATAATTCACCCCTCCACTTT
>.|TRBJ1-1|TRBV12-3/TRBV12-4|many
CASSPLPTEAFF
TGTGCCAGCAGCCCTCTACCGACTGAAGCTTTCTTT
>.|TRBJ1-1|TRBV19|many
CASSMQGGREAFF
TGTGCCAGTAGTATGCAGGGCGGACGAGAAGCTTTCTTT
>.|TRBJ1-2|TRBV19|.
CASSTTRTVYYGYTF
TGTGCCAGTAGTACCACCAGGACAGTTTACTATGGCTACACCTTC
>.|TRBJ1-2|TRBV5-6|many
CASSLARQSRGYTF
TGTGCCAGCAGCTTGGCCAGGCAATCGAGGGGCTACACCTTC
>.|TRBJ2-5|TRBV6-2/TRBV6-3|many
CASSKPHREVGKETQYF
TGTGCCAGCAGTAAACCCCACAGGGAAGTCGGGAAGGAGACCCAGTACTTC
>.|TRBJ2-1|TRBV7-6|many
CASSPGRKMSEQFF
TGTGCCAGCAGCCCGGGACGGAAAATGAGTGAGCAGTTCTTC
>.|TRBJ2-5|TRBV7-9|.
CASSYGPTGYQETQYF
TGTGCCAGCAGCTACGGACCAACAGGTTACCAAGAGACCCAGTACTTC
>TRBD1|TRBJ2-7|TRBV20-1|many
CSAGPTGSHEQYF
TGCAGTGCTGGGCCGACAGGGTCCCACGAGCAGTACTTC
>TRBD1|TRBJ1-1|TRBV7-2|many
CASSLALTGAEAFF
TGTGCCAGCAGCTTAGCTTTGACAGGGGCTGAAGCTTTCTTT
>.|TRBJ2-3|TRBV4-2|.
CASSQEGSGQDTQYF
TGTGCCAGCAGCCAAGAAGGTTCAGGGCAGGATACGCAGTATTTT
>.|TRBJ2-2|TRBV12-3/TRBV12-4|many
CASSFGRANTGELFF
TGTGCCAGCAGTTTTGGGCGAGCGAACACCGGGGAGCTGTTTTTT
>TRBD1|TRBJ2-7|TRBV7-6|many
CASSSGAQGAVYEQYF
TGTGCCAGCAGCTCAGGGGCGCAGGGGGCCGTGTACGAGCAGTACTTC
>.|TRBJ1-2|TRBV9|many
CASSTPGRANYGYTF
TGTGCCAGCAGCACTCCAGGGCGCGCTAACTATGGCTACACCTTC
>.|TRBJ2-1|TRBV29-1|few
CSVRFGYNEQFF
TGCAGCGTTCGGTTTGGGTACAATGAGCAGTTCTTC
>.|TRBJ2-1|TRBV13|many
CASSLGRGTSSYNEQFF
TGTGCCAGCAGCTTAGGCCGGGGAACTAGCTCCTACAATGAGCAGTTCTTC
>.|TRBJ1-5|TRBV3-1|many
CASSPFFSNQPQHF
TGTGCCAGCAGCCCATTCTTCAGCAATCAGCCCCAGCATTTT
>TRBD1|TRBJ2-5|TRBV28|many
CASSDPRTGKETQYF
TGTGCCAGCAGTGATCCACGGACAGGGAAAGAGACCCAGTACTTC
>.|TRBJ2-1|TRBV7-9|many
CASSPRGGSNEQFF
TGTGCCAGCAGCCCTAGAGGGGGGTCCAATGAGCAGTTCTTC
>.|TRBJ1-1|TRBV20-1|many
CSARDAGSGTEAFF
TGCAGTGCTAGAGATGCGGGGTCGGGCACTGAAGCTTTCTTT
>TRBD2|TRBJ2-1|TRBV20-1|.
CSPTLAGVYNEQFF
TGCAGTCCAACTCTAGCGGGGGTATACAATGAGCAGTTCTTC
>.|TRBJ2-5|TRBV12-3/TRBV12-4|many
CASSQTRDKLYF
TGTGCCAGCAGCCAGACCCGGGACAAGCTGTACTTC
>.|TRBJ1-5|TRBV6-1|.
CASVTNSNQPQHF
TGTGCCAGCGTAACTAATAGCAATCAGCCCCAGCATTTT
>.|TRBJ1-1|TRBV7-9|many
CASSLEHPGTEAFF
TGTGCCAGCAGCTTAGAACACCCGGGGACTGAAGCTTTCTTT
>.|TRBJ2-2|TRBV23-1|many
CASSHPDRNTGELFF
TGCGCCAGCAGTCACCCAGACAGGAACACCGGGGAGCTGTTTTTT
>TRBD1|TRBJ1-2|TRBV20-1|.
CSARRHGTGAGYGYTF
TGCAGTGCTAGACGACATGGGACAGGGGCCGGCTATGGCTACACCTTC
>.|TRBJ1-2|TRBV12-3/TRBV12-4|many
CASSLRQTTNYGYTF
TGTGCCAGCAGTTTAAGGCAAACAACTAACTATGGCTACACCTTC
>TRBD1|TRBJ1-6|TRBV6-2/TRBV6-3|many
CASSRDRGTSPLHF
TGTGCCAGCAGTCGGGACAGGGGAACTTCACCCCTCCACTTT
>.|TRBJ1-2|TRBV3-1|.
CASSDGSYSNGYTF
TGTGCCAGCAGCGACGGCTCCTATTCCAATGGCTACACCTTC
>.|TRBJ2-1|TRBV20-1|.
CSARDHRSDEQFF
TGCAGTGCTAGAGATCACAGGTCCGATGAGCAGTTCTTC
>TRBD1|TRBJ1-2|TRBV7-3|many
CASSLSAGGYGYTF
TGTGCCAGCAGCTTAAGTGCAGGGGGCTATGGCTACACCTTC
>TRBD1|TRBJ1-6|TRBV6-4|many
CASSWDSNSPLHF
TGTGCCAGCAGTTGGGACAGCAATTCACCCCTCCACTTT
>.|TRBJ1-5|TRBV19|many
CASSGPYQPQHF
TGTGCCAGTTCGGGGCCATATCAGCCCCAGCATTTT
>TRBD1|TRBJ2-2|TRBV24-1|.
CATSSSGTAYTGELFF
TGTGCCACCAGCTCTTCCGGGACAGCCTACACCGGGGAGCTGTTTTTT
>.|TRBJ1-3|TRBV6-1|many
CASSDSKPSGNTIYF
TGTGCCAGCAGTGACAGCAAGCCCTCTGGAAACACCATATATTTT
>.|TRBJ2-2|TRBV4-2|.
CASEHNTGELFF
TGTGCCAGCGAGCACAACACCGGGGAGCTGTTTTTT
>.|TRBJ1-2|TRBV4-1|many
CASSQESRRHGYTF
TGCGCCAGCAGCCAAGAGAGCAGGAGACATGGCTACACCTTC
>.|TRBJ1-6|TRBV6-5|many
CASSYAGGRGGSPLHF
TGTGCCAGCAGTTACGCCGGGGGGCGCGGAGGTTCACCCCTCCACTTT
>TRBD1|TRBJ1-1|TRBV28|many
CASTVGTGRIAEAFF
TGTGCCAGCACCGTCGGGACAGGACGTATTGCTGAAGCTTTCTTT
>.|TRBJ1-5|TRBV12-3/TRBV12-4|many
CASEAGQSNQPQHF
TGTGCCAGCGAGGCAGGGCAGTCCAATCAGCCCCAGCATTTT
>TRBD1|TRBJ2-2|TRBV19|many
CASSMDRVRSGELFF
TGTGCCAGTAGTATGGACAGGGTTAGGTCCGGGGAGCTGTTTTTT
>.|TRBJ2-2|TRBV28|few
CASSSDAGTPNTGELFF
TGTGCCAGCAGTTCAGATGCCGGGACACCTAACACCGGGGAGCTGTTTTTT
>.|TRBJ2-3|TRBV25-1|many
CASSAGADTQYF
TGTGCCAGCAGTGCCGGGGCAGATACGCAGTATTTT
>.|TRBJ1-1|TRBV7-9|.
CASSRRDGQNTEAFF
TGTGCCAGCAGCCGGCGGGACGGCCAGAACACTGAAGCTTTCTTT
>TRBD1|TRBJ1-2|TRBV20-1|few
CSARDSSSNYGYTF
TGCAGTGCAAGGGACAGCTCCTCTAACTATGGCTACACCTTC